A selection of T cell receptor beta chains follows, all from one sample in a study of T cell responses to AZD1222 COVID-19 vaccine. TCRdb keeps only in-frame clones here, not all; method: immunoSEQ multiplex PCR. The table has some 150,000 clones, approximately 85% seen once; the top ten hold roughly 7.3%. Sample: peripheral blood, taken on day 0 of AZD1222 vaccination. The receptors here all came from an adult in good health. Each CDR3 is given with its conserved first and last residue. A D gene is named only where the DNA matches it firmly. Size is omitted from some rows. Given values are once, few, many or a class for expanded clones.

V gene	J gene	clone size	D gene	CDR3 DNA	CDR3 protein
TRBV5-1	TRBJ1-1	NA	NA	TGCGCCAGCAGCCACGGTTCGGGGGGAACTCGTACTGAAGCTTTCTTT	CASSHGSGGTRTEAFF
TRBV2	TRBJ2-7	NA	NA	TGTGCCAGCAGTGCCTTTGGACTGGGATCCTACGAGCAGTACTTC	CASSAFGLGSYEQYF
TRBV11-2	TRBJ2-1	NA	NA	TGTGCCAGCAGCTTAGTCGCCGAGACACAAGTCTACAATGAGCAGTTCTTC	CASSLVAETQVYNEQFF
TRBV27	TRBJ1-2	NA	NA	TGTGCCAGCAGTTTTGGTGGGGAGACAGGTGAAGGCTACACCTTC	CASSFGGETGEGYTF
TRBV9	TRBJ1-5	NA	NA	TGTGCCAGCAGCGTATTTGGCAGTAGCAATCAGCCCCAGCATTTT	CASSVFGSSNQPQHF
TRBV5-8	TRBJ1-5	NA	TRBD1	TGTGCCAGCAGCACGGACAGGGAGGATTGGAATCAGCCCCAGCATTTT	CASSTDREDWNQPQHF
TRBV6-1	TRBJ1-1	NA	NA	TGTGCCAGCAGGACCCAAGAGAGGAACACTGAAGCTTTCTTT	CASRTQERNTEAFF
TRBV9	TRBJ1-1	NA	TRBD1	TGTGCCAGCAGCGAGGGACAGATGAACACTGAAGCTTTCTTT	CASSEGQMNTEAFF
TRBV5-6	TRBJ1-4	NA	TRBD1	TGTGCCAGCAGCTACCGGGACAGGGGGCTCGTACGTGAAAAACTGTTTTTT	CASSYRDRGLVREKLFF
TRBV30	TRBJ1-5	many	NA	TGTGCCTGGACCCAAACGGTGGGCGGGCCCCAGCATTTT	CAWTQTVGGPQHF
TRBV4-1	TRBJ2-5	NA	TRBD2	TGCGCCAGCAGCCAGGGTCTAGCGGGGGGGAAAGAGACCCAGTACTTC	CASSQGLAGGKETQYF
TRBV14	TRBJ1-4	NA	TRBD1	TGTGCCAGCAGCCTCTCGGGACAGGGGGTTGAAAAACTGTTTTTT	CASSLSGQGVEKLFF
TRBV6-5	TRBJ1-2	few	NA	TGTGCCAGCAGTTACTCGAGCCTCTATGGCTACACCTTC	CASSYSSLYGYTF
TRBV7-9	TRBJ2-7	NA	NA	TGTGCCAGCAGCTTTAGCGGATCCTACGAGCAGTACTTC	CASSFSGSYEQYF
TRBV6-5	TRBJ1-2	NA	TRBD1	TGTGCCAGCAGTTACTGGACAGGACCCTATGGCTACACCTTC	CASSYWTGPYGYTF
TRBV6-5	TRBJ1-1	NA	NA	TGTGCCAGCACCCTGACAGTTAACACTGAAGCTTTCTTT	CASTLTVNTEAFF
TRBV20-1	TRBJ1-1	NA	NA	TGCAGTGCTAGTGGTCTATCACAAGGAAACACTGAAGCTTTCTTT	CSASGLSQGNTEAFF
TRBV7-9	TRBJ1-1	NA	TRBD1	TGTGCCAGCAGCCCCGAACAGGGGGCTGGAGCTTTCTTT	CASSPEQGAGAFF
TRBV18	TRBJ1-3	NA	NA	TGTGCCAGCTCCCGGAGCTCTGGAAACACCATATATTTT	CASSRSSGNTIYF
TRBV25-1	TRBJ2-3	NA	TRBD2	TGTGCCAGCAGTCGGGAGGGCCGGGGGACAGATACGCAGTATTTT	CASSREGRGTDTQYF
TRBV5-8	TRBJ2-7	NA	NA	TGTGCCAGCAGCTTGAGTTGGTTGACTTACTCCTACGAGCAGTACTTC	CASSLSWLTYSYEQYF
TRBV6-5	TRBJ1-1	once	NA	TGTGCCAGCAGTTACTCGGAGGGCTACACTGAAGCTTTCTTT	CASSYSEGYTEAFF
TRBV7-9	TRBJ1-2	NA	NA	TGTGCCAGCAGCTCAGGGGAGGGAAACTATGGCTACACCTTC	CASSSGEGNYGYTF
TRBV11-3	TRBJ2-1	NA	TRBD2	TGTGCCAGCAGCTCCTCCGGACTAGCGGCCGGGAATGAGCAGTTCTTC	CASSSSGLAAGNEQFF
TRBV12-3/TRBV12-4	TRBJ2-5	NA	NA	TGTGCCACCTCCTATTCGGGGACCCAGTACTTC	CATSYSGTQYF
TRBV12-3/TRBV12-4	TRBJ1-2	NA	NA	TGTGCCAGCAGTTTAGCTGGCTATGGCTACACCTTC	CASSLAGYGYTF